Listed below are T cell receptor beta chains from one sample, sequenced in a study of cytomegalovirus exposure and HLA in healthy donors. Repertoires were generated with immunoSEQ multiplex PCR, while TCRdb's copy carries only in-frame clones and drops some. The table lists 150,000 to 200,000 clones, about four fifths of them singletons. Specimen: PBMCs. These receptors originate from a male donor in good health and CMV-seropositive. Each CDR3 is given with its conserved first and last residue. The order of the fields is D gene, CDR3 length, clone size, J gene, V gene, CDR3 protein, CDR3 DNA. The D gene is left open where the match is weak. Rows may omit the clone size; those that give it use once, few, many or a size class.

- 14 - TRBJ1-2 TRBV5-1 CASSLVGENYGYTF TGCGCCAGCAGCTTGGTGGGAGAGAACTATGGCTACACCTTC
- 15 - TRBJ1-5 TRBV30 CAWSVSGNSNQPQHF TGTGCCTGGAGTGTTAGCGGGAATAGCAATCAGCCCCAGCATTTT
- 16 - TRBJ2-7 TRBV6-1 CASSETPATTREEQYF TGTGCCAGCAGTGAGACGCCAGCGACCACCCGTGAAGAGCAGTACTTC
- 14 - TRBJ1-1 TRBV19 CASETGRENTEAFF TGTGCCAGCGAGACAGGACGCGAGAACACTGAAGCTTTCTTT
- 11 - TRBJ1-2 TRBV30 CARGTNYGYTF TGTGCTCGCGGAACTAACTATGGCTACACCTTC
- 16 once TRBJ1-2 TRBV7-9 CSSRGRPAGDNYGYTF TGTTCCAGCAGAGGTCGTCCGGCAGGGGATAACTATGGCTACACCTTC
TRBD1 13 - TRBJ2-1 TRBV6-5 CASSSSRGNEQFF TGTGCCAGCAGTTCTTCCAGGGGGAATGAGCAGTTCTTC
TRBD2 15 - TRBJ2-1 TRBV7-6 CASSFSGGTYNEQFF TGTGCCAGCAGCTTTAGCGGGGGGACGTACAATGAGCAGTTCTTC
- 14 once TRBJ2-1 TRBV6-5 CASRPGGVGNEQFF TGTGCCAGCCGCCCCGGGGGAGTAGGCAATGAGCAGTTCTTC
- 15 - TRBJ1-1 TRBV5-1 CASSPQGVGATEAFF TGCGCCAGCAGCCCCCAGGGTGTAGGGGCCACTGAAGCTTTCTTT
TRBD1 15 once TRBJ2-1 TRBV2 CASTKGGTSYNEQFF TGTGCCAGCACCAAAGGGGGCACCTCCTACAATGAGCAGTTCTTC
TRBD2 15 - TRBJ2-3 TRBV7-6 CASSSAGTRQDAQYF TGTGCCAGCAGTTCTGCCGGGACTAGGCAGGATGCGCAGTATTTT
- 12 - TRBJ2-7 TRBV5-5 CASSPYEEEQYF TGTGCCAGCAGCCCGTATGAGGAAGAGCAGTACTTC
- 11 few TRBJ1-2 TRBV6-5 CASSYEGGYTF TGTGCCAGCAGTTACGAGGGCGGCTACACCTTC
- 14 - TRBJ2-2 TRBV6-1 CASSEGQDTGELFF TGTGCCAGCAGTGAAGGACAGGACACCGGGGAGCTGTTTTTT
- 15 - TRBJ2-5 TRBV9 CASSKVPLGQETQYF TGTGCCAGCAGCAAGGTACCCCTAGGTCAAGAGACCCAGTACTTC
TRBD2 14 - TRBJ2-1 TRBV10-1 CARLSGGRYNEQFF TGCGCCAGGCTTAGCGGGGGCCGGTACAATGAGCAGTTCTTC
TRBD2 14 - TRBJ2-7 TRBV7-6 CASSFGTSDYEQYF TGTGCCAGCAGCTTCGGGACTAGCGACTACGAGCAGTACTTC
- 16 - TRBJ2-2 TRBV6-1 CASSEDLPGYTGELFF TGTGCCAGCAGTGAAGACCTCCCCGGTTACACCGGGGAGCTGTTTTTT
TRBD2 18 - TRBJ2-3 TRBV7-2 CASSPTGLAGTFTDTQYF TGTGCCAGCAGCCCAACGGGACTAGCGGGGACCTTTACAGATACGCAGTATTTT
TRBD1 15 - TRBJ2-7 TRBV5-8 CASSFSDRGLYEQYF TGTGCCAGCAGCTTTTCGGACAGGGGACTCTACGAGCAGTACTTC
TRBD1 15 few TRBJ1-1 TRBV6-5 CASSYSQGASTEAFF TGTGCCAGCAGTTACTCGCAGGGGGCGAGCACTGAAGCTTTCTTT
- 11 - TRBJ2-3 TRBV7-9 CSSSLVQGTNF TGTTCCAGCAGCTTAGTGCAGGGGACGAATTTT
TRBD1 14 - TRBJ1-2 TRBV5-8 CASRQPGQGDGYTF TGTGCCAGCAGACAGCCGGGACAGGGCGATGGCTACACCTTC
TRBD1 14 - TRBJ2-7 TRBV19 CASSLGQGGYEQYF TGTGCCAGTAGTCTCGGACAGGGTGGGTACGAGCAGTACTTC
TRBD1 15 - TRBJ2-1 TRBV5-5 CASSFYTGGGDEQFF TGTGCCAGCAGCTTTTATACAGGGGGCGGAGATGAGCAGTTCTTC
TRBD1 14 - TRBJ2-1 TRBV5-5 CASGQGVFNNEQFF TGTGCCAGCGGACAGGGTGTATTCAACAATGAGCAGTTCTTC
- 15 few TRBJ1-1 TRBV5-4 CASSQEWGGNTEAFF TGCGCCAGCAGCCAAGAATGGGGGGGTAACACTGAAGCTTTCTTT
- 13 - TRBJ1-1 TRBV6-6 CASSLSVNTEAFF TGTGCCAGCAGTTTGTCGGTGAACACTGAAGCTTTCTTT
TRBD1 15 once TRBJ2-7 TRBV4-2 CASSQAGTASYEQYF TGTGCCAGCAGCCAAGCGGGGACAGCGTCCTACGAGCAGTACTTC
- 17 - TRBJ1-1 TRBV19 CASSNPAWAGYDTEAFF TGTGCCAGTAGTAACCCGGCCTGGGCGGGGTATGACACTGAAGCTTTCTTT
- 14 few TRBJ2-5 TRBV5-1 CASRPSGGQETQYF TGCGCCAGCAGACCCTCCGGGGGACAAGAGACCCAGTACTTC
TRBD1 15 - TRBJ2-7 TRBV4-2 CASSQAQGVDYEQYF TGTGCCAGCAGCCAAGCCCAGGGGGTAGACTACGAGCAGTACTTC
- 15 - TRBJ1-1 TRBV15 CATSRDRGGNTEAFF TGTGCCACCAGCAGAGATCGAGGGGGGAACACTGAAGCTTTCTTT
TRBD1 14 - TRBJ2-5 TRBV2 CASRLGTAKETQYF TGTGCCAGCAGGTTAGGGACAGCCAAAGAGACCCAGTACTTC
- 15 - TRBJ2-1 TRBV6-1 CASRERRSSYNEQFF TGTGCTAGCAGGGAGCGGAGGAGCTCCTACAATGAGCAGTTCTTC
- 11 - TRBJ1-1 TRBV5-8 CASSLSGAAFF TGTGCCAGCAGCTTGTCTGGAGCAGCTTTCTTT
TRBD1 12 - TRBJ2-3 TRBV29-1 CSVPYRGDTQYF TGCAGCGTTCCCTACAGGGGTGATACGCAGTATTTT
- 15 few TRBJ1-1 TRBV27 CASSRRRSRSTEAFF TGTGCCAGCAGCCGTCGACGAAGCCGGAGCACTGAAGCTTTCTTT
TRBD1 14 - TRBJ1-4 TRBV6-5 CASSHDRGNEKLFF TGTGCCAGCAGTCACGACAGGGGAAATGAAAAACTGTTTTTT
TRBD1 14 - TRBJ1-2 TRBV6-5 CASRGLTGNYGYTF TGTGCCAGCAGGGGACTGACAGGGAACTATGGCTACACCTTC
- 14 - TRBJ2-1 TRBV5-1 CASLDPTRYNEQFF TGCGCCAGCCTTGATCCTACCCGCTACAATGAGCAGTTCTTC
TRBD1 14 - TRBJ1-6 TRBV18 CASSPDRVNSPLHF TGTGCCAGCTCACCGGACAGGGTTAATTCACCCCTCCACTTT
- 15 - TRBJ1-5 TRBV19 CASSLRPYSNQPQHF TGTGCCAGTAGTTTGAGGCCTTATAGCAATCAGCCCCAGCATTTT
TRBD1 16 - TRBJ1-2 TRBV9 CASSVESRGLPYGYTF TGTGCCAGCAGCGTAGAATCGAGGGGGCTCCCCTATGGCTACACCTTC
- 10 - TRBJ1-1 TRBV2 CASTTGEAFF TGTGCCAGCACGACAGGTGAAGCTTTCTTT
- 13 - TRBJ1-2 TRBV18 CASSPEGDYGYTF TGTGCCAGCTCCCCTGAGGGTGACTATGGCTACACCTTC
- 15 few TRBJ1-6 TRBV30 CAWSVWGAGDSPLHF TGTGCCTGGAGTGTATGGGGCGCAGGCGATTCACCCCTCCACTTT
- 13 - TRBJ2-3 TRBV30 CAWKAKGTDTQYF TGTGCCTGGAAAGCGAAGGGCACAGATACGCAGTATTTT
- 11 - TRBJ2-5 TRBV20-1 CSARDGWEQYF TGCAGTGCTAGAGATGGGTGGGAGCAGTACTTC
- 15 - TRBJ1-4 TRBV4-1 CASSQGARTNEKLFF TGCGCCAGCAGCCAAGGCGCGAGAACTAATGAAAAACTGTTTTTT
TRBD1 14 - TRBJ1-6 TRBV30 CAWSSGQGNSPLHF TGTGCCTGGAGTAGCGGACAGGGCAATTCACCCCTCCACTTT
- 14 - TRBJ1-2 TRBV19 CASSILGGDYGYTF TGTGCCAGTAGTATATTGGGAGGGGACTATGGCTACACCTTC
- 14 - TRBJ2-4 TRBV5-6 CASSLVVSWNIQYF TGTGCCAGCAGCTTGGTGGTGAGTTGGAACATTCAGTACTTC
- 15 - TRBJ2-7 TRBV2 CASSDRKGGSYEQYF TGTGCCAGCAGTGATCGGAAGGGGGGGAGCTACGAGCAGTACTTC
- 12 few TRBJ2-7 TRBV2 CASSRQDYEQYF TGTGCCAGCAGTCGACAGGACTACGAGCAGTACTTC
- 14 - TRBJ2-1 TRBV5-6 CASGTGGDYNEQFF TGTGCCAGCGGAACCGGGGGAGACTACAATGAGCAGTTCTTC
- 14 - TRBJ2-7 TRBV19 CASSLRDKTYEQYF TGTGCCAGTAGTCTCCGGGACAAGACCTACGAGCAGTACTTC
- 14 - TRBJ1-1 TRBV5-4 CASSLPGEGTEAFF TGTGCCAGCAGCCTGCCGGGGGAAGGCACTGAAGCTTTCTTT